The present T cell receptor beta chain was sequenced within a study of blood T cell repertoires in COVID-19. Across the study: Samples of COVID-19 (acute and convalescent) were obtained from the United States, Italy and Spain. PBMCs, B-cell-depleted T cells, or T cells provided the cDNA or gDNA that made up the material.

CDR1 and CDR2 (germline): MNHNY, SVGAGI (reference sequence). V was shortened by 2 bases and J by 6 bases, with 7 bases between the two germline ends. The CDR3 contains 12 residues. The data were produced by immunoSEQ multiplex PCR, yet TCRdb's version contains in-frame clones alone and is incomplete. The data hold some 150,000 clones, with over 80% observed a single time. The sequenced sample was peripheral blood. V is TRBV6-6 and J is TRBJ1-1; D remains unclear. The clonotype comes from a man aged 50 to 59 with active COVID-19. DNA for the CDR3: TGTGCCAGCAGTTACAAAGAGGCTGAAGCTTTCTTT. This encodes CASSYKEAEAFF.